The rows below give T cell receptor beta chains drawn from one sample of a study of PD-1 blockade in mismatch repair-deficient tumors. Clones were sequenced by immunoSEQ multiplex PCR, and TCRdb holds only the in-frame ones, with some missing. Among 30,000 to 45,000 clones listed, around 80% were seen once. The specimen was PBMCs, collected approximately 9 months after starting pembrolizumab. These receptors were taken from an adult with mismatch repair-deficient cancer. Each CDR3 is given with its conserved first and last residue. D genes are given only for firm matches. Expanded clones are given a class, and other clones once, few, many or no size at all.

CDR3 protein: CASSLEGAPYEQYF
CDR3 DNA: TGTGCCAGCAGTTTAGAGGGGGCCCCTTACGAGCAGTACTTC
clone size: -
J gene: TRBJ2-7
D gene: TRBD1
V gene: TRBV28

CDR3 protein: CAWAGTSGSNNEQFF
CDR3 DNA: TGTGCCTGGGCCGGGACTAGCGGGAGTAACAATGAGCAGTTCTTC
clone size: -
J gene: TRBJ2-1
D gene: TRBD2
V gene: TRBV30

CDR3 protein: CASSVQGNFYNEQFF
CDR3 DNA: TGTGCCAGCAGTGTTCAGGGGAATTTCTACAATGAGCAGTTCTTC
clone size: -
J gene: TRBJ2-1
D gene: -
V gene: TRBV6-4

CDR3 protein: CASSIRPSLDSPLHF
CDR3 DNA: TGCGCCAGCAGCATCAGGCCTAGCCTGGATTCACCCCTCCACTTT
clone size: -
J gene: TRBJ1-6
D gene: -
V gene: TRBV5-1

CDR3 protein: CASSPGLAVYNEQFF
CDR3 DNA: TGTGCCAGCAGTCCGGGACTAGCGGTTTACAATGAGCAGTTCTTC
clone size: -
J gene: TRBJ2-1
D gene: TRBD2
V gene: TRBV7-3

CDR3 protein: CASSWGETEAFF
CDR3 DNA: TGTGCCAGCAGCTGGGGAGAAACTGAAGCTTTCTTT
clone size: -
J gene: TRBJ1-1
D gene: -
V gene: TRBV4-2

CDR3 protein: CASSVGGTSGTDTQYF
CDR3 DNA: TGTGCCAGCAGCGTAGGGGGGACTAGCGGCACAGATACGCAGTATTTT
clone size: -
J gene: TRBJ2-3
D gene: TRBD2
V gene: TRBV9

CDR3 protein: CASSDVRGPSGNTIYF
CDR3 DNA: TGCGCCAGCAGTGATGTCAGGGGACCTTCTGGAAACACCATATATTTT
clone size: -
J gene: TRBJ1-3
D gene: -
V gene: TRBV10-2

CDR3 protein: CASSVVAREQYF
CDR3 DNA: TGTGCCAGCAGTGTTGTCGCGCGGGAGCAGTACTTC
clone size: -
J gene: TRBJ2-7
D gene: -
V gene: TRBV6-1

CDR3 protein: CASSLRQTQDTQYF
CDR3 DNA: TGTGCCAGCAGCTTAAGACAGACGCAGGATACGCAGTATTTT
clone size: -
J gene: TRBJ2-3
D gene: -
V gene: TRBV7-3

CDR3 protein: CASVSGAREAFF
CDR3 DNA: TGTGCCAGCGTTTCAGGGGCTCGTGAAGCTTTCTTT
clone size: -
J gene: TRBJ1-1
D gene: -
V gene: TRBV7-9

CDR3 protein: CASSLDPTETQYF
CDR3 DNA: TGTGCCAGCAGCTTGGATCCTACGGAGACCCAGTACTTC
clone size: once
J gene: TRBJ2-5
D gene: -
V gene: TRBV5-6

CDR3 protein: CASSDREAGGPSSYEQYF
CDR3 DNA: TGTGCCAGCAGTGACCGGGAGGCGGGAGGGCCGAGCTCCTACGAGCAGTACTTC
clone size: -
J gene: TRBJ2-7
D gene: TRBD2
V gene: TRBV6-4

CDR3 protein: CASTATVNYGYTF
CDR3 DNA: TGTGCCAGCACTGCGACAGTTAACTATGGCTACACCTTC
clone size: -
J gene: TRBJ1-2
D gene: -
V gene: TRBV5-4